Sequencing of this T cell receptor (beta chain) was carried out in a study of blood T cell repertoires in COVID-19. As for the study in general: Spain, Italy and the United States supplied samples that represented acute and convalescent COVID-19. In each case, the material was cDNA or gDNA derived from T cells, B-cell-depleted T cells, or PBMCs.

Using immunoSEQ multiplex PCR, the repertoire was profiled, and TCRdb retains in-frame clones only, with some absent. The sample has more than 110,000 clones, 70% to 85% seen once. The CDR3 has 14 amino acids. Deletions cut 3 bases from V and 1 base from J, with 8 bases between. Germline V gene data show CDR1 as LNHDA and CDR2 as SQIVND (reference sequence). The chain combines TRBV19 with TRBJ2-3; weak D call: TRBD1 (6 bases). The sequence came from a woman older than 75 in a cohort sampled during active or convalescent COVID-19. Sequenced sample: peripheral blood. The CDR3 DNA reads as TGTGCCAGTAGTATCCGGACAGGCACAGATACGCAGTATTTT. Protein sequence: CASSIRTGTDTQYF.